The rows below give T cell receptor beta chains drawn from one sample of a study of identical twins' blood T cells. TCRdb reprocessed the 5' RACE reads via MiXCR and lists one record per CDR3 protein. In the table there are 350,000 to 400,000 distinct CDR3 sequences, about 28% of which are singletons. The specimen sequenced was PBMCs. Receptor source: a woman aged 18 to 55 in good health. CDR3s leave out the opening cysteine and the closing phenylalanine or tryptophan.

j_call | v_call | cdr3_aa
TRBJ2-3 | TRBV29-1 | SVTRADEADTQY
TRBJ1-1 | TRBV5-1 | ASSLGLVGPTEAF
TRBJ2-7 | TRBV5-6 | ASSFWRNEQY
TRBJ1-1 | TRBV12-5 | ASGQEATGVNTEAF
TRBJ2-7 | TRBV20-1 | SARPGRRGVSYEQY
TRBJ2-3 | TRBV2 | ASRSSGPFTDTQY
TRBJ2-1 | TRBV20-1 | SARDTVSSYNEQF
TRBJ1-1 | TRBV18 | ASSPPERVTEAF
TRBJ1-1 | TRBV7-9 | ASSLSGTPEAF
TRBJ1-4 | TRBV6-2/TRBV6-3 | ASSRTAVNEKLF
TRBJ1-1 | TRBV18 | ASSPVGVRDTEAF
TRBJ1-2 | TRBV2 | ANRQGSYGYT
TRBJ1-2 | TRBV3-1 | ASSQGEGGSGYT
TRBJ1-1 | TRBV2 | ASIGILSEAF
TRBJ2-2 | TRBV7-8 | ASSAGSTGELF
TRBJ2-7 | TRBV6-2/TRBV6-3 | ASRLLVANYEQY
TRBJ1-2 | TRBV20-1 | SAWDNSNYGYT
TRBJ2-2 | TRBV19 | ASKRRPNTGELF
TRBJ1-1 | TRBV11-3 | ASSPGFGNTEAF
TRBJ2-3 | TRBV20-1 | SASSAASHSTDTQY
TRBJ2-1 | TRBV14 | ASSQDGGFSEQF